These 20 T cell receptor beta chains were all obtained from the same sample, sequenced in a study of blood T cell repertoires in COVID-19. Repertoires were generated with immunoSEQ multiplex PCR, while TCRdb's copy carries only in-frame clones and drops some. The table has roughly 400,000 clones, around nine tenths seen once. Sequencing was done on a sample of PBMCs or T cells enriched from blood (not recorded which). These receptors came from a woman between 18 and 29 years old who had been exposed to COVID-19.

This clone has a handful of counts. The chain employs TRBV5-1 and TRBJ1-4; tentatively, D is TRBD1 (5 bases). The germline gives CDR1 SGHRS, CDR2 YFSETQ. V lost 3 bases and J 10 bases, leaving 16 bases between the germline ends. The CDR3 covers 14 residues. The CDR3 sequence: CASSSTGREGKLFF. CDR3 sequence (DNA): TGCGCCAGCAGCTCTACGGGGCGGGAAGGAAAACTGTTTTTT.

This chain joins TRBV13 and TRBJ2-3; 8 nucleotides match TRBD2. Germline CDR1 is PRHDT and CDR2 is FYEKMQ (reference sequence). Germline trimming cut 11 bases from V and 0 bases from J; bases unmatched to any gene: 7. There are 14 residues in the CDR3. CDR3 region: CAVSSGDSTDTQYF. In nucleotides, the CDR3 is TGTGCCGTAAGTAGCGGGGATAGCACAGATACGCAGTATTTT.

This chain connects TRBV28 to TRBJ1-6, with a tentative D call TRBD1 (6 bases). The CDR3 is made up of 15 amino acids. Germline V gives CDR1 MDHEN, CDR2 SYDVKM. The V end was cut by 6 bases, the J end by 9 bases, with 18 bases between. The CDR3 loop reads CASRYNTGSSSPLHF. The CDR3 region has the DNA TGTGCCAGCAGGTACAATACAGGGAGTTCTTCACCCCTCCACTTT.

The chain recombines TRBV19 with TRBJ2-3; TRBD1 agrees at 8 bases. The V and J ends lost 9 bases and 6 bases, in that order; junction bases with no gene match: 11. Germline V gene data show CDR1 as LNHDA and CDR2 as SQIVND (reference sequence). CDR3 length: 14 residues. This chain's CDR3 is CASLPWTGSDTQYF. CDR3 DNA: TGTGCCAGCCTCCCCTGGACAGGGTCGGATACGCAGTATTTT.

This clone showed up just once. The chain links TRBV5-1 to TRBJ2-7; D perhaps matches TRBD2 (5 bases). This CDR3 region has 15 residues. Germline V gene lookup returns CDR1 SGHRS and CDR2 YFSETQ. V was cut by 4 bases and J by 3 bases, with 17 bases left in between. This CDR3 reads CASSPGRMRDYEQYF. CDR3 DNA sequence: TGCGCCAGCAGCCCCGGACGGATGAGGGACTACGAGCAGTACTTC.

The chain carries TRBV7-2 and TRBJ2-1; D may be TRBD1 (5 bases). The CDR3 runs to 14 residues. The V gene's germline CDR1 is SGHTA and CDR2 FQGNSA. The ends were cut back, 3 bases at V and 7 bases at J, with 13 bases in the middle. CDR3: CASSFQGTANEQFF. The CDR3 nucleotides are TGTGCCAGCAGCTTCCAGGGTACCGCTAATGAGCAGTTCTTC.

This clone has only one observation. The genes are TRBV19 and TRBJ1-1; 9 bases fit TRBD1. The J segment lost 4 bases and the V segment lost 5 bases, leaving 2 bases of the junction unmatched. The CDR3 is made up of 13 amino acids. From germline, CDR1 is LNHDA and CDR2 SQIVND (reference sequence). In DNA, the CDR3 is TGTGCCAGTAGTCAGACAGGGGGCACTGAAGCTTTCTTT. Translation: CASSQTGGTEAFF.

This CDR3 reads CASSSTVAESYNEQFF. The CDR3 DNA reads TGCGCCAGCAGCTCCACTGTAGCGGAAAGCTACAATGAGCAGTTCTTC. This rearrangement joins TRBV4-1 to TRBJ2-1, with D perhaps TRBD2 (6 bases). V gave up 5 bases and J gave up 3 bases, with 17 bases separating them. Germline V gives CDR1 MGHRA, CDR2 YSYEKL. The CDR3 spans 16 residues.

The chain combines TRBV5-5 with TRBJ2-7, with 11 bases identical to TRBD1. Germline loops: CDR1 SGHKS, CDR2 YYEKEE (reference sequence). V gave up 6 bases and J gave up 3 bases; unmatched junction bases: 5. The CDR3 totals 14 residues. DNA for the CDR3: TGTGCCAGCAACACCGGGACAGGGGGCTACGAGCAGTACTTC. This sequence encodes CASNTGTGGYEQYF.

In DNA, the CDR3 is TGTGCCAGCAGCTCACTCCGGGGTACCGCGGACAGTAGCACAGATACGCAGTATTTT. Protein product: CASSSLRGTADSSTDTQYF. This rearrangement joins TRBV5-4 to TRBJ2-3; possibly TRBD1 for D (6 bases). V dropped 3 bases and J dropped 0 bases, with 23 bases sitting between them. The CDR3 has 19 amino acids. Germline V gene sequence: CDR1 SGHNT, CDR2 YYREEE (reference sequence).

This clone turned up a few times. The rearrangement uses TRBV3-1 (or the pseudogene TRBV3-2) and TRBJ1-1; D gene unclear. Looked up from germline, CDR1 is LGHDT and CDR2 is YNNKEL (reference sequence). The length of the CDR3 is 11 residues. V was pared by 4 bases and J by 2 bases, with 2 bases between. This CDR3 is CASSLNTEAFF. CDR3 DNA sequence: TGTGCCAGCAGCCTAAACACTGAAGCTTTCTTT.

The gene calls are TRBV5-6 and TRBJ2-1, with TRBD2 identical over 7 bases. Unmatched junction bases numbered 16, after V lost 4 bases and J lost 3 bases. Germline lookup yields CDR1 SGHDT and CDR2 YYEEEE. CDR3 size: 18 residues. CDR3 protein: CASSESYGGGGFYNEQFF. The DNA for the CDR3 is TGTGCCAGCAGCGAGTCGTACGGTGGCGGGGGTTTCTACAATGAGCAGTTCTTC.

The chain is built from TRBV9 and TRBJ2-1; 7 positions match TRBD1. V shed 0 bases and J 8 bases; nucleotides not matched to a gene: 5. From germline, CDR1 is SGDLS and CDR2 YYNGEE. The length of the CDR3 is 14 residues. Written as DNA, the CDR3 is TGTGCCAGCAGCGTAGGGGGACAGAAGGATGAGCAGTTCTTC. Its protein is CASSVGGQKDEQFF.

The rearrangement links TRBV27 to TRBJ1-1; D is ambiguous. CDR3 length: 15 residues. Germline CDR1 and CDR2: MNHEY and SMNVEV (reference sequence). V lost 0 bases and J lost 1, with 9 bases in between. CDR3 region: CASSLSPGPNTEAFF. In DNA, the CDR3 is TGTGCCAGCAGTTTATCCCCAGGTCCGAACACTGAAGCTTTCTTT.

The chain joins TRBV10-2 to TRBJ2-2, with 11 bases lining up with TRBD2. Trimming at V came to 7 bases and at J to 6 bases, leaving 10 bases not matched to a gene. The length of the CDR3 is 16 residues. From germline, CDR1 is WSHSY and CDR2 SAAADI. CDR3 loop: CASISSGGWLAGELFF. In DNA, the CDR3 is TGCGCCAGCATATCTAGCGGGGGGTGGTTAGCCGGGGAGCTGTTTTTT.

The CDR3 spells CASSHPGEEQYF. The CDR3 DNA is TGTGCCAGCTCACACCCGGGTGAGGAGCAGTACTTC. The J gene is TRBJ2-7, the V gene TRBV18; no reliable D call. The V gene's germline CDR1 is KGHSH and CDR2 LQKENI. V was pared by 4 bases and J by 7 bases, with 11 bases between. The CDR3 contains 12 residues.

The chain uses TRBV18 and TRBJ1-2, with no clear D. Trimming left V 2 bases short and J 5 bases short, with 9 bases between. CDR3 length equals 13 residues. Germline V gives CDR1 KGHSH, CDR2 LQKENI. CDR3 in DNA: TGTGCCAGCTCACCAGGGGAGGTGTATGGCTACACCTTC. Translation: CASSPGEVYGYTF.

The V and J genes are TRBV7-9 and TRBJ2-1; 10 nucleotides align to TRBD1. Unmatched junction bases numbered 6, after V lost 4 bases and J lost 0 bases. The CDR3 has 17 residues. Germline values: CDR1 SEHNR, CDR2 FQNEAQ (reference sequence). CDR3 sequence (DNA): TGTGCCAGCAGCTGGGGACAGGGGACAATCTCCTACAATGAGCAGTTCTTC. This codes for CASSWGQGTISYNEQFF.

The chain combines TRBV7-2 with TRBJ1-2; D is ambiguous. CDR1 is SGHTA, CDR2 FQGNSA, per germline. V lost 2 bases and J lost 4, with 14 bases in between. This CDR3 comprises 15 residues. CDR3 amino acids: CASSLSGFSSYGYTF. The DNA of the CDR3 is TGTGCCAGCAGCTTATCGGGGTTTAGTAGCTATGGCTACACCTTC.

The chain links TRBV30 to TRBJ1-1; TRBD1 agrees at 7 bases. Germline V CDR1 and CDR2: GTSNPN, SVGIG (reference sequence). The CDR3 consists of 14 residues. The trim removed 4 bases at V and 1 base at J, leaving 6 bases unmatched. The CDR3 bases are TGTGCCTGGACCCACAGGGGCGGGAACACTGAAGCTTTCTTT. It codes for CAWTHRGGNTEAFF.